This T cell receptor (beta chain) was documented in a study of T cell responses to AZD1222 COVID-19 vaccine. Data came from immunoSEQ multiplex PCR; TCRdb stores just in-frame clones and leaves some out. The sample shows 110,000 or so clones, 87% of them seen only once. V trimming: 6 bases; J trimming: 6 bases; junction bases outside the gene matches: 11. The CDR3 covers 15 residues. Per the germline V gene, CDR1 is SGHAT and CDR2 is FQNNGV. Many counts were recorded for this clone. The target antigen is unknown. Notes on the study in general: Unmutated variant regions are reportedly targeted by nearly half of spike-specific TCRs. Spike-specific TCR breadth rose after two AZD1222 doses, and depth rose as well. Clonal diversity was possibly underestimated, and the donors were mostly white British, with more females. Spike was spanned by vaccine-associated CD4 TCRs, with dominance at 160-218 and 743-854.

The chain uses TRBV11-2 and TRBJ2-7, with 10 bases identical to TRBD1. The specimen comprised peripheral blood, sampled on day 0 of AZD1222 vaccination. The source is an adult in good health. The CDR3 DNA follows: TGTGCCAGCAGACATAGGACAGGGGGAACTGTCGAGCAGTACTTC. Translating it yields CASRHRTGGTVEQYF.